The next 23 T cell receptor beta chains were all read from a single sample in a study of blood T cell repertoires in COVID-19. TCRdb's copy holds only in-frame clones and misses some; the assay was immunoSEQ multiplex PCR. The repertoire holds 80,000 or so clones, with approximately 89% as singletons. Sequenced material: peripheral blood. The receptors come from a man aged 45-65 years with acute or convalescent COVID-19.

The chain recombines TRBV5-1 with TRBJ1-4; 7 nucleotides match TRBD1. V shed 2 bases, J shed 8 bases, and the junction held 6 bases outside the gene matches. Per the germline V gene, CDR1 is SGHRS and CDR2 is YFSETQ. The CDR3 consists of 14 residues. The CDR3 protein is CASSFKGAKEKLFF. DNA of the CDR3: TGCGCCAGCAGCTTCAAGGGGGCGAAAGAAAAACTGTTTTTT.

The chain recombines TRBV5-6 with TRBJ2-3; perhaps TRBD2 as D (7 bases). CDR3 size: 16 residues. Trimming stripped 4 bases from V and 4 bases from J, with 19 bases between. Per germline, CDR1 SGHDT and CDR2 YYEEEE. CDR3 DNA: TGTGCCAGCAGCAGGGGGGGCGGGAGAGTGGCAGATACGCAGTATTTT. Its protein product is CASSRGGGRVADTQYF.

The rearrangement joins TRBV5-4 to TRBJ2-5, with a tentative D call TRBD2 (6 bases). The germline V gene has CDR1 SGHNT and CDR2 YYREEE (reference sequence). The ends were cut back, 4 bases at V and 1 base at J, with 11 bases in the middle. The CDR3 runs 14 residues. The CDR3 nucleotides read TGTGCCAGCAGCGCGGGACTGCTCCAAGAGACCCAGTACTTC. Translation gives CASSAGLLQETQYF. Drawing the rest from reference TRBV5-4 and TRBJ2-5, the complete variable domain is ETGVTQSPTHLIKTRGQQVTLRCSSQSGHNTVSWYQQALGQGPQFIFQYYREEENGRGNFPPRFSGLQFPNYSSELNVNALELDDSALYLCASSAGLLQETQYFGPGTRLLVL.

The genes are TRBV7-9 and TRBJ1-4; D ambiguous. V was trimmed by 1 base and J by 10 bases, leaving 7 bases between them. The CDR3 sequence is 12 residues long. Germline values: CDR1 SEHNR, CDR2 FQNEAQ (reference sequence). This CDR3 is CASSLEEGKLFF. The CDR3 coding sequence is TGTGCCAGCAGCTTAGAGGAGGGAAAACTGTTTTTT.

The genes are TRBV7-3 and TRBJ1-1, with a tentative D call TRBD1 (6 bases). CDR1 and CDR2 (germline): SGHTA, FQGTGA. The length of the CDR3 is 13 residues. V shed 4 bases and J shed 5 bases, with 11 bases lying between them. CDR3: CASSSQGMTEAFF. CDR3 DNA: TGTGCCAGCAGCTCACAGGGTATGACTGAAGCTTTCTTT. Using reference TRBV7-3 and TRBJ1-1 for the parts outside the CDR3, the full variable domain is GAGVSQTPSNKVTEKGKYVELRCDPISGHTALYWYRQSLGQGPEFLIYFQGTGAADDSGLPNDRFFAVRPEGSVSTLKIQRTERGDSAVYLCASSSQGMTEAFFGQGTRLTVV.

This clone was found once. V gene TRBV6-5 combines with J gene TRBJ2-5, with TRBD2 matching over 13 bases. Germline V lookup: CDR1 MNHEY, CDR2 SVGAGI. V lost 0 bases and J lost 5; bases outside the gene matches: 3. This CDR3 contains 16 residues. Here the CDR3 DNA reads TGTGCCAGCAGTTACTCCCGACTAGCGGGAGGTGAGACCCAGTACTTC. It yields the protein CASSYSRLAGGETQYF.

For this clone: Other nucleotide sequences in the sample specify the same CDR3. The chain's CDR3 is CASSFRGTGELFF. CDR3 nucleotides: TGTGCCAGCAGTTTTAGAGGCACCGGGGAGCTGTTTTTT. The chain has TRBV12-3 or TRBV12-4 and TRBJ2-2; no clear D gene. Trimming shortened V by 3 bases and J by 4 bases, and 6 bases separated the two germline ends. This CDR3 has 13 residues.

This clone was seen a handful of times. This chain links TRBV7-3 with TRBJ2-3; 10 bases align to TRBD2. The ends lost 4 bases at V and 4 bases at J; junction bases unmatched: 14. Per the germline V gene, CDR1 is SGHTA and CDR2 is FQGTGA. The CDR3 has 18 amino acids. The CDR3 loop reads CASSSLPPSGGYSDTQYF. CDR3 nucleotides: TGTGCCAGCAGCTCCCTACCTCCTAGCGGGGGCTACTCAGATACGCAGTATTTT.

This chain connects TRBV7-2 to TRBJ2-5, with 10 nucleotides matching TRBD2. The CDR3 length is 19 residues. Germline loops: CDR1 SGHTA, CDR2 FQGNSA. J gave up 3 bases and V 2 bases, and 15 bases lay outside the gene matches. CDR3 DNA sequence: TGTGCCAGCAGCTTAAGTTGGTGGGAGCGGGGGGGCTTAGAAGAGACCCAGTACTTC. Translated, it gives CASSLSWWERGGLEETQYF.

The chain recombines TRBV4-3 with TRBJ1-4, with D uncertain. Germline CDR1 LGHNA, CDR2 YSLEER. V was clipped by 0 bases and J by 4 bases, with 12 bases between them. The CDR3 runs to 16 residues. Here the CDR3 reads CASSQDHTQINEKLFF. The CDR3 coding sequence is TGCGCCAGCAGCCAAGATCACACCCAGATTAATGAAAAACTGTTTTTT.

This chain links TRBV4-1 with TRBJ1-1; TRBD1 might be the D (6 bases). Germline-derived CDR1 and CDR2 are MGHRA and YSYEKL. Trimming removed 5 bases at V and 0 bases at J, with 13 bases between. The CDR3 has 15 residues. The CDR3 DNA reads TGCGCCAGCAGCTTGGAACAGGGTATGAACACTGAAGCTTTCTTT. Translation: CASSLEQGMNTEAFF.

The rearrangement uses TRBV9 and TRBJ1-4; 7 bases fit TRBD1. Germline V gene data show CDR1 as SGDLS and CDR2 as YYNGEE. V lost 2 bases and J lost 8; bases outside the gene matches: 9. The CDR3 runs 15 residues. In DNA, the CDR3 is TGTGCCAGCAGCGTGAGAGGGGGCGGCCCGGAAAAACTGTTTTTT. Translating it yields CASSVRGGGPEKLFF. The variable domain in full, with the rest retrieved from reference TRBV9 and TRBJ1-4, is DSGVTQTPKHLITATGQRVTLRCSPRSGDLSVYWYQQSLDQGLQFLIQYYNGEERAKGNILERFSAQQFPDLHSELNLSSLELGDSALYFCASSVRGGGPEKLFFGSGTQLSVL.

The CDR3 sequence is CASSLGGTGASGEQFF. Written as DNA, the CDR3 is TGCGCCAGCAGCTTGGGTGGGACAGGGGCGTCCGGTGAGCAGTTCTTC. The J gene is TRBJ2-1, the V gene TRBV5-1; TRBD1 aligns across 10 bases. The CDR3 has 16 amino acids. Germline lookup yields CDR1 SGHRS and CDR2 YFSETQ. With 0 bases clipped from V and 9 bases from J, the junction kept 9 bases outside the gene matches.

In this sample, this clone turned up a few times. J is TRBJ2-2 and V is TRBV5-6; D is ambiguous. The CDR3 consists of 14 residues. The germline V gene encodes CDR1 SGHDT and CDR2 YYEEEE. The germline V and J ends were trimmed by 1 base and 4 bases, with 8 bases remaining between them. The CDR3 protein is CASSLYQATGELFF. The DNA for the CDR3 is TGTGCCAGCAGCTTGTACCAGGCCACCGGGGAGCTGTTTTTT.

The V gene is TRBV28, the J gene TRBJ1-1; D is uncertain. This CDR3 comprises 12 residues. V was trimmed by 5 bases and J by 3 bases, leaving 7 bases between them. Germline V gives CDR1 MDHEN, CDR2 SYDVKM. The CDR3 DNA sequence: TGTGCCAGCAGTCTTCCCTACACTGAAGCTTTCTTT. Its protein is CASSLPYTEAFF. Combining the CDR3 with reference TRBV28 and TRBJ1-1 gives the whole variable domain DVKVTQSSRYLVKRTGEKVFLECVQDMDHENMFWYRQDPGLGLRLIYFSYDVKMKEKGDIPEGYSVSREKKERFSLILESASTNQTSMYLCASSLPYTEAFFGQGTRLTVV.

The chain couples TRBV5-8 to TRBJ1-1; TRBD1 agrees at 7 bases. The ends lost 3 bases at V and 8 bases at J; junction bases unmatched: 7. The CDR3 runs 13 residues. The germline V gene encodes CDR1 SGHTS and CDR2 YDEGEE. The CDR3 sequence: CASSSLLGQEAFF. CDR3 nucleotides: TGTGCCAGCAGCTCTTTATTGGGACAGGAAGCTTTCTTT. The full variable domain, completed using reference TRBV5-8 and TRBJ1-1, is EAGVTQSPTHLIKTRGQQATLRCSPISGHTSVYWYQQALGLGLQFLLWYDEGEERNRGNFPPRFSGRQFPNYSSELNVNALELEDSALYLCASSSLLGQEAFFGQGTRLTVV.

V gene TRBV6-5 combines with J gene TRBJ2-7; 7 nucleotides line up with TRBD1. The J segment lost 0 bases and the V segment lost 4 bases, leaving 3 bases of the junction unmatched. The CDR3 sequence is 14 residues long. Looked up from germline, CDR1 is MNHEY and CDR2 is SVGAGI. DNA for the CDR3: TGTGCCAGCAGTTCCGGGACAGCCTCCTACGAGCAGTACGTC. This sequence encodes CASSSGTASYEQYV.

This rearrangement joins TRBV27 to TRBJ1-1; weak D call: TRBD1 (6 bases). The germline CDR1 and CDR2 sequences are MNHEY and SMNVEV (reference sequence). V was trimmed by 5 bases and J by 0 bases, leaving 13 bases between them. The CDR3 consists of 15 residues. This chain's CDR3 is CASSRQAILNTEAFF. The CDR3, as DNA: TGTGCCAGCAGTCGACAGGCGATATTGAACACTGAAGCTTTCTTT.

The chain has TRBV9 and TRBJ2-3; 14 bases align to TRBD2. Trimming removed 4 bases from V and 5 bases from J; junction bases left unmatched: 9. Germline CDR1 reads SGDLS; CDR2 reads YYNGEE. This CDR3 region has 17 residues. CDR3 DNA: TGTGCCAGCAGCCGGCAAGGGACTAGCGGGGGAGTAGATACGCAGTATTTT. It translates to CASSRQGTSGGVDTQYF.

The J gene is TRBJ1-2, the V gene TRBV27; no clear D gene. V lost 6 bases and J lost 4, with 15 bases in between. CDR3 length: 14 amino acids. The germline V gene has CDR1 MNHEY and CDR2 SMNVEV (reference sequence). CDR3 region: CASSRLGSPYGYTF. CDR3 sequence (DNA): TGTGCCAGCAGCCGCCTCGGGAGCCCCTATGGCTACACCTTC.

The rearrangement links TRBV5-1 to TRBJ2-3; D perhaps matches TRBD2 (5 bases). CDR1 and CDR2 from the germline V gene are SGHRS and YFSETQ. The CDR3 covers 15 residues. The ends were cut back, 0 bases at V and 3 bases at J, with 11 bases in the middle. The DNA for the CDR3 is TGCGCCAGCAGCTTGGAATCAACGGGAACAGATACGCAGTATTTT. Encoded protein: CASSLESTGTDTQYF.

This clone has more than one count but fewer than ten. The V call is TRBV15, the J call TRBJ2-7; D is possibly TRBD1 (5 bases). Trimming pared 4 bases from V and 2 bases from J, leaving 12 bases between. CDR3 size: 14 residues. In germline, CDR1 is LNHNV, CDR2 YYDKDF (reference sequence). The chain's CDR3 is CATSMKGVTYEQYF. The CDR3 DNA is TGTGCCACCAGCATGAAAGGGGTTACCTACGAGCAGTACTTC. Full variable domain (missing parts from reference TRBV15 and TRBJ2-7): DAMVIQNPRYQVTQFGKPVTLSCSQTLNHNVMYWYQQKSSQAPKLLFHYYDKDFNNEADTPDNFQSRRPNTSFCFLDIRSPGLGDTAMYLCATSMKGVTYEQYFGPGTRLTVT.

This clone was seen only a few times. The rearrangement links TRBV18 to TRBJ2-7, with 8 bases aligning to TRBD1. V was clipped by 5 bases and J by 6 bases; unmatched bases: 3. Per the germline V gene, CDR1 is KGHSH and CDR2 is LQKENI. This CDR3 spans 12 amino acids. CDR3: CASSETGAEQYF. CDR3 coding DNA: TGTGCCAGCTCAGAGACAGGGGCCGAGCAGTACTTC. The variable domain in full, with the rest retrieved from reference TRBV18 and TRBJ2-7, is NAGVMQNPRHLVRRRGQEARLRCSPMKGHSHVYWYRQLPEEGLKFMVYLQKENIIDESGMPKERFSAEFPKEGPSILRIQQVVRGDSAAYFCASSETGAEQYFGPGTRLTVT.